One sample yielded the 18 T cell receptor beta chains listed below, sequenced in a study of vaccination and CD4 T cells after COVID-19. Researchers used the Oncomine TCR Beta short-read assay to sequence DNA from cultured CD4+ T cells. Genomic DNA from cultured CD4+ T cells was extracted. TCRdb fed the PCR reads into MiXCR, producing one record per CDR3 protein. The sample lists 9,000 to 10,000 distinct CDR3 sequences, 30% to 40% occurring once. Indicated treatment: roughly ten-day PBMC culture with coronavirus spike peptide pools or control peptides (ViraFEST assay). According to the study, CD4+ T cells from the unexposed donor were gathered ahead of the COVID-19 pandemic (2011-2018). No antigen has been identified for these receptors. Material: CD4+ T cells from blood, cultured in vitro. These receptors originate from a human donor in good health.

The table lists this clonotype with a few counts. The CDR3 region is CASSLGASGRAVKYF. The CDR3 region has the DNA TGTGCCAGCAGCTTAGGAGCTAGCGGGAGGGCGGTAAAGTACTTC. The genes are TRBV7-2 and TRBJ2-7; 12 bases align to TRBD2. The trim removed 1 base at V and 11 bases at J, leaving 9 bases unmatched. The CDR3 loop spans 15 amino acids. Germline CDR1 and CDR2: SGHTA and FQGNSA.

This rearrangement joins TRBV6-1 to TRBJ1-5; 8 bases line up with TRBD1. With 7 bases clipped from V and 3 bases from J, the junction kept 5 bases outside the gene matches. Germline CDR1 reads MNHNS; CDR2 reads SASEGT. CDR3 length equals 14 residues. CDR3 amino acids: CASTGGASNQPQHF. The CDR3 bases are TGTGCCAGCACAGGGGGCGCATCCAATCAGCCCCAGCATTTT.

A few counts support this clonotype. The rearrangement uses TRBV19 and TRBJ1-1; TRBD1 is a possible D gene (5 bases). Germline loops: CDR1 LNHDA, CDR2 SQIVND (reference sequence). The CDR3 sequence is 15 residues long. V dropped 5 bases and J dropped 1 base, with 14 bases sitting between them. For the CDR3, the DNA is TGTGCCAGTAGTCAGAGGGGCACGGAGAACACTGAAGCTTTCTTT. This sequence encodes CASSQRGTENTEAFF.

The genes are TRBV10-3 and TRBJ1-6; D is unresolved. The CDR3 extends over 17 amino acids. The V and J ends lost 3 bases and 0 bases respectively, with 12 bases between them. Germline assignment: CDR1 ENHRY and CDR2 SYGVKD. CDR3 nucleotide sequence: TGTGCCATCAGTGACCTACGGGGTAGCTCCTATAATTCACCCCTCCACTTT. It yields the protein CAISDLRGSSYNSPLHF.

This clonotype appeared a few times. The chain links TRBV29-1 to TRBJ1-5; TRBD1 aligns across 7 bases. The CDR3 length is 13 residues. The ends lost 7 bases at V and 3 bases at J; junction bases unmatched: 6. Germline V gene data show CDR1 as SQVTM and CDR2 as ANQGSEA. The CDR3 is CSAKTGNNQPQHF. CDR3 nucleotides: TGCAGCGCTAAGACAGGGAACAATCAGCCCCAGCATTTT.

The V call is TRBV24-1, the J call TRBJ2-5, with TRBD2 matching over 14 bases. The V and J ends lost 4 bases and 5 bases, in that order; junction bases with no gene match: 8. CDR1 KGHDR and CDR2 SFDVKD come from the germline V gene. The CDR3 sequence is 17 residues long. CDR3 DNA sequence: TGTGCCACCAGTGACTCCGGGACTAGCGGGAGTCTGGAGACCCAGTACTTC. Translation gives CATSDSGTSGSLETQYF.

The J gene is TRBJ2-7, the V gene TRBV6-2 or TRBV6-3; TRBD2 aligns across 13 bases. CDR3 length: 18 amino acids. Germline-derived CDR1 and CDR2 are MNHEY and SVGEGT. The V gene end was trimmed by 4 bases and the J gene end by 0 bases; junction bases not matched to a gene: 9. In DNA, the CDR3 is TGTGCCAGCAGTTTACCCGGACTAGCGGGAGCAATCTCCTACGAGCAGTACTTC. Its translation: CASSLPGLAGAISYEQYF.

The table lists this clonotype with a few counts. The V and J genes are TRBV19 and TRBJ1-5; the D is unclear. The V and J ends lost 6 bases and 5 bases respectively, with 23 bases between them. CDR3 length equals 17 residues. The germline V gene has CDR1 LNHDA and CDR2 SQIVND (reference sequence). For the CDR3, the DNA is TGTGCCAGTAGCTCAAGAGCGATCGGCGGGCTGTATCAGCCCCAGCATTTT. It codes for CASSSRAIGGLYQPQHF. The whole variable domain, remainder taken from reference TRBV19 and TRBJ1-5, is DGGITQSPKYLFRKEGQNVTLSCEQNLNHDAMYWYRQDPGQGLRLIYYSQIVNDFQKGDIAEGYSVSREKKESFPLTVTSAQKNPTAFYLCASSSRAIGGLYQPQHFGDGTRLSIL.

In its sample, this clonotype ranks as medium-sized (0.01 to 0.1%). This sequence joins TRBV7-2 and TRBJ1-6; a weak D match, TRBD1 (5 bases). The CDR3 totals 15 residues. V lost 1 base to trimming and J lost 13 bases, with 17 bases between them. CDR1 SGHTA and CDR2 FQGNSA come from the germline V gene. CDR3 bases: TGTGCCAGCAGCTTAGGAGCTGGGGGGAAGCGTCCCCTCCACTTT. Translation gives CASSLGAGGKRPLHF.

This clonotype turned up a few times. The chain combines TRBV27 with TRBJ2-3; D may correspond to TRBD1 or TRBD2 (5 bases each). The CDR3 has 13 amino acids. Germline V gene data show CDR1 as MNHEY and CDR2 as SMNVEV (reference sequence). V was cut by 3 bases and J by 5 bases, with 9 bases left in between. CDR3 in DNA: TGTGCCAGCAGTTTCCGGGACCTAGATACGCAGTATTTT. Its protein product is CASSFRDLDTQYF.

The V gene is TRBV25-1, the J gene TRBJ2-7; D uncertain. Trimming cost V 3 bases and J 3 bases, with 3 bases left between them. Germline CDR1 MGHDK, CDR2 SYGVNS. The CDR3 is 11 residues long. The CDR3 here is CASSDYYEQYF. In DNA, the CDR3 is TGTGCCAGCAGTGACTACTACGAGCAGTACTTC.

The CDR3, as DNA: TGCAATGGCCGGGACAGGGGGCGCGGATTAATTATCACTGAAGCTTTCTTT. Amino acids: CNGRDRGRGLIITEAFF. This sequence joins TRBV20-1 and TRBJ1-1, with TRBD1 identical over 12 bases. The CDR3 contains 17 residues. Per germline, CDR1 DFQATT and CDR2 SNEGSKA (reference sequence).

This rearrangement joins TRBV6-1 to TRBJ2-1; 12 bases agree with TRBD2. Trimming removed 2 bases from V and 4 bases from J; junction bases left unmatched: 0. The CDR3 runs 15 residues. Germline CDR1 is MNHNS and CDR2 is SASEGT. CDR3 protein: CASSELAGGYNEQFF. The CDR3, as DNA: TGTGCCAGCAGTGAACTAGCGGGAGGGTACAATGAGCAGTTCTTC.

V is TRBV28 and J is TRBJ1-5; D gene unclear. CDR1 and CDR2 from the germline V gene are MDHEN and SYDVKM. Trimming left V 1 base short and J 7 bases short, with 5 bases between. The CDR3 extends over 12 amino acids. The CDR3 sequence: CASSLLRQPQHF. CDR3 coding DNA: TGTGCCAGCAGTTTATTAAGGCAGCCCCAGCATTTT.

The V gene is TRBV25-1, the J gene TRBJ1-5, with D unclear. Germline assignment: CDR1 MGHDK and CDR2 SYGVNS. CDR3 length: 16 residues. V was trimmed by 3 bases and J by 4 bases, leaving 16 bases between them. This chain's CDR3 is CASSDQGGGKNQPQHF. CDR3 sequence (DNA): TGTGCCAGCAGTGATCAAGGAGGAGGGAAAAATCAGCCCCAGCATTTT. The full variable domain, completed using reference TRBV25-1 and TRBJ1-5, is EADIYQTPRYLVIGTGKKITLECSQTMGHDKMYWYQQDPGMELHLIHYSYGVNSTEKGDLSSESTVSRIRTEHFPLTLESARPSHTSQYLCASSDQGGGKNQPQHFGDGTRLSIL.

The J gene is TRBJ2-5, the V gene TRBV20-1, with 10 bases fitting TRBD2. The CDR3 runs to 14 residues. Germline lookup yields CDR1 DFQATT and CDR2 SNEGSKA (reference sequence). Trimming took 2 bases from V and 5 from J; bases not matched to a gene: 5. The CDR3 DNA reads as TGCAGTGCTAGACTAGCGGGAGTGGGTGAGACCCAGTACTTC. Encoded protein: CSARLAGVGETQYF.

This clonotype turned up a few times. This rearrangement joins TRBV7-2 to TRBJ2-5, with TRBD2 matching 8 bases. Germline V gene lookup returns CDR1 SGHTA and CDR2 FQGNSA. J gave up 5 bases and V 9 bases, and 14 bases lay outside the gene matches. The CDR3 length is 15 residues. CDR3 coding DNA: TGTGCCAGTTCCGAGACCCCGGGAGGGGGGGAGACCCAGTACTTC. This codes for CASSETPGGGETQYF.

As DNA, the CDR3 is TGTGCCAGCAGGCCGACCGGGACTAAGGACATTCAGTACTTC. Encoded protein: CASRPTGTKDIQYF. The J gene is TRBJ2-4, the V gene TRBV6-2 or TRBV6-3; TRBD2 agrees at 7 bases. The CDR3 has 14 amino acids. In germline, CDR1 is MNHEY, CDR2 SVGEGT. J lost 8 bases, V lost 6 bases, and 10 bases had no gene match.